These 7 T cell receptor beta chains were sequenced from one sample in a study of blood T cell repertoires in COVID-19. Sequencing was performed with immunoSEQ multiplex PCR; in TCRdb, only in-frame clones are kept and a portion is missing. The table records around 86,000 clones, approximately 86% of them present only once. The sequenced sample was peripheral blood. The receptors were sampled from a human donor in a cohort sampled during active COVID-19.

The V call is TRBV28, the J call TRBJ1-2; perhaps TRBD1 as D (6 bases). From germline, CDR1 is MDHEN and CDR2 SYDVKM. The V end was cut by 11 bases, the J end by 7 bases, with 23 bases between. This CDR3 has 14 residues. The CDR3 is CALWGGSGAVGYTF. The DNA for the CDR3 is TGTGCCCTCTGGGGGGGTTCGGGGGCAGTTGGCTACACCTTC.

The rearrangement uses TRBV6-2 or TRBV6-3 and TRBJ2-3; D not resolved. This CDR3 has 14 amino acids. The germline V and J ends were trimmed by 0 bases and 5 bases, with 9 bases remaining between them. Per the germline V gene, CDR1 is MNHEY and CDR2 is SVGEGT. CDR3 sequence: CASSYSPHLDTQYF. CDR3 DNA sequence: TGTGCCAGCAGTTACTCCCCCCACTTAGATACGCAGTATTTT.

This clone was picked up one time. This rearrangement joins TRBV6-1 to TRBJ1-4; 8 bases line up with TRBD1. The CDR3 length is 15 residues. Trimming took 2 bases from V and 6 from J; bases not matched to a gene: 5. Germline CDR1 MNHNS, CDR2 SASEGT. The DNA for the CDR3 is TGTGCCAGCAGTGAAAGAGGGACAGGCGATGAAAAACTGTTTTTT. As protein: CASSERGTGDEKLFF.

This clone was counted a single time. This rearrangement joins TRBV5-1 to TRBJ2-5; TRBD2 aligns across 11 bases. The J segment lost 1 base and the V segment lost 4 bases, leaving 9 bases of the junction unmatched. The germline CDR1 and CDR2 sequences are SGHRS and YFSETQ. The CDR3 has 17 amino acids. CDR3 region: CASSPGIAGGGQETQYF. The DNA for the CDR3 is TGCGCCAGCAGCCCCGGGATAGCGGGAGGGGGCCAAGAGACCCAGTACTTC.

The rearrangement uses TRBV7-6 and TRBJ2-3, with 8 bases fitting TRBD2. V lost 11 bases to trimming and J lost 0 bases; unmatched junction nucleotides: 7. Germline CDR1 SGHVS, CDR2 FNYEAQ. The CDR3 extends over 14 amino acids. CDR3 DNA sequence: TGTGCCGTCTCATTAGCGGGGAGCACAGATACGCAGTATTTT. This encodes CAVSLAGSTDTQYF.

This clone was seen once. The chain combines TRBV6-6 with TRBJ2-6; 8 positions agree with TRBD2. CDR1 is MNHNY, CDR2 SVGAGI, per germline (reference sequence). Losses at the gene ends were 5 bases for V and 2 bases for J; bases not matched to a gene: 8. This CDR3 contains 17 residues. CDR3 bases: TGTGCCAGCAGTCCTAGCGGGTCCTCGCCTGGGGCCAACGTCCTGACTTTC. Translated, it gives CASSPSGSSPGANVLTF.

The chain employs TRBV28 and TRBJ2-1, with TRBD2 matching 15 bases. V dropped 1 base and J dropped 8; count of bases not matched to a gene: 6. The CDR3 has 17 residues. Germline CDR1 reads MDHEN; CDR2 reads SYDVKM. The CDR3 loop reads CASSLYGGLAGGDEQFF. The CDR3 nucleotides read TGTGCCAGCAGTTTATACGGGGGACTAGCGGGAGGCGATGAGCAGTTCTTC.